Presented here are 4 T cell receptor beta chains from one specimen sequenced in a study of CD8 T cells in ankylosing spondylitis. TCRdb re-called the 5' RACE reads through MiXCR, storing one row per CDR3 protein. This sample has hundreds of thousands of distinct CDR3 sequences, with roughly 27% found just once. Study-level findings and limits: Ankylosing spondylitis blood appeared to be characterized by a TCR beta motif of about 8 highly homologous variants.

Antigens of these TCRs are unknown. The sample comprised blood, either unsorted or a sorted T cell fraction (not recorded which). Receptors were obtained from a male donor with ankylosing spondylitis.

The chain links TRBV20-1 to TRBJ1-1, with D tentatively TRBD1 (6 bases). Germline CDR1 reads DFQATT; CDR2 reads SNEGSKA (reference sequence). V was cut by 3 bases and J by 5 bases, with 10 bases left in between. This CDR3 contains 12 residues. The CDR3 protein is CSASQGMTEAFF. The CDR3 nucleotides read TGCAGTGCTAGCCAGGGGATGACTGAAGCTTTCTTT.

The table lists this clonotype with a few counts. The chain employs TRBV6-1 and TRBJ2-2, with a weak D call TRBD1 (6 bases). This CDR3 spans 14 amino acids. Germline loops: CDR1 MNHNS, CDR2 SASEGT. With 6 bases removed from V and 4 bases from J, the gap between germline ends came to 12 bases. The CDR3 is CASSSGVGTGELFF. The DNA of the CDR3 is TGTGCCAGCAGCTCAGGGGTCGGCACCGGGGAGCTGTTTTTT.

This clonotype has ten or more counts. The chain links TRBV24-1 to TRBJ2-1; 8 bases map to TRBD1. The CDR3 contains 13 residues. From germline, CDR1 is KGHDR and CDR2 SFDVKD. The J segment lost 7 bases and the V segment lost 5 bases, leaving 3 bases of the junction unmatched. This chain's CDR3 is CATSGQGKNEQFF. The CDR3 DNA is TGTGCCACCAGTGGACAGGGGAAGAATGAGCAGTTCTTC.

This clonotype was seen many times. This chain connects TRBV12-3 or TRBV12-4 to TRBJ2-1; D is possibly TRBD2 (5 bases). The CDR3 sequence is 17 residues long. V gave up 3 bases and J gave up 5 bases, with 20 bases separating them. CDR3 sequence (DNA): TGTGCCAGCAGTTTGCGTGGGGTCGTAGCGAGTAACAATGAGCAGTTCTTC. Its protein product is CASSLRGVVASNNEQFF.